This TCR beta chain was sequenced in a study of shared clonotypes between healthy human individuals. Study summary: A couple of women and a few men aged 18 to 49 made up the donors.

The protocol was immunoSEQ multiplex PCR, while the TCRdb copy is restricted to in-frame clones and leaves out a portion. The data show 550,000 to 600,000 clones, around three quarters seen once. This clone showed up just once. The sequenced material came from PBMCs. The TCR comes from a woman between 40 and 50 years old in good health. Some clones in this sample may be carry-over from other donors' samples.

CDR3 nucleotides: TGCGCCAGCCGAAACCAGCAGGCGACTAATGAAAAACTGTTTTTT. Amino acid sequence: CASRNQQATNEKLFF. V usage is TRBV10-2 and J usage is TRBJ1-4; D is ambiguous. The V end was cut by 8 bases, the J end by 2 bases, with 15 bases between. The length of the CDR3 is 15 residues. Germline V gives CDR1 WSHSY, CDR2 SAAADI.